A selection of T cell receptor beta chains follows, all from one sample in a study of T cells in Graves' hyperthyroidism and ophthalmopathy. MiXCR was run by TCRdb on the multiplex PCR reads, yielding one entry per CDR3 protein. This sample carries 500,000 to 700,000 distinct CDR3 sequences, roughly a sixth of them seen once, and the ten largest clones take more than 15%. Material: blood. The origin of the receptors is a woman between 18 and 29 years old with Graves' hyperthyroidism. Each CDR3 is given with its conserved first and last residue. Each record gives: J gene, clone size, D gene, V gene, CDR3 length, CDR3 protein, CDR3 DNA. A D gene is named only where the DNA matches it firmly. Size is omitted from some rows. Given values are once, few, many or a class for expanded clones.

>TRBJ2-1|NA|NA|TRBV18|13
CASSPPVRESKFF
TGTGCCAGCTCACCACCGGTCCGGGAGTCCAAGTTCTTC
>TRBJ1-1|many|NA|TRBV3-1|15
CASSQGTAMNTEAFF
TGTGCCAGCAGCCAAGGAACAGCCATGAACACTGAAGCTTTCTTT
>TRBJ2-3|few|TRBD2|TRBV6-5|16
CASSYEASGNTDTQYF
TGTGCCAGCAGTTACGAGGCTAGCGGAAACACAGATACGCAGTATTTT
>TRBJ1-2|few|NA|TRBV12-3/TRBV12-4|15
CASSNPRGLVHGYTF
TGTGCCAGCAGTAACCCAAGGGGGTTAGTGCATGGCTACACCTTC
>TRBJ1-1|NA|NA|TRBV2|11
CASSEGYEAFF
TGTGCCAGCAGTGAAGGGTATGAAGCTTTCTTT
>TRBJ1-2|few|TRBD1|TRBV5-4|16
CASRTGEFWGNYGYTF
TGTGCCAGCAGGACAGGGGAATTTTGGGGAAACTATGGCTACACCTTC
>TRBJ1-1|many|NA|TRBV6-5|16
CASSYRSGTGNTEAFF
TGTGCCAGCAGTTACCGTTCAGGTACAGGGAACACTGAAGCTTTCTTT
>TRBJ1-1|many|NA|TRBV28|17
CASSYTPERPMNTEAFF
TGTGCCAGCAGTTATACTCCGGAAAGACCGATGAACACTGAAGCTTTCTTT
>TRBJ1-1|NA|NA|TRBV12-3/TRBV12-4|14
CASSAGLGWTEAFF
TGTGCCAGCAGTGCCGGACTGGGATGGACTGAAGCTTTCTTT
>TRBJ2-3|NA|TRBD1|TRBV6-6|15
CASSYLGQGTDTQYF
TGTGCCAGCAGTTACTTGGGACAGGGGACAGATACGCAGTATTTT
>TRBJ2-5|NA|NA|TRBV6-5|14
CASSYSRPGETQYF
TGTGCCAGCAGTTACTCCCGGCCCGGGGAGACCCAGTACTTC
>TRBJ2-2|few|NA|TRBV11-2|16
CASSLRPRKDTGELFF
TGTGCCAGCAGCTTACGTCCCCGGAAAGACACCGGGGAGCTGTTTTTT
>TRBJ2-3|many|NA|TRBV29-1|14
CSGRASRITDTQYF
TGCAGCGGGCGGGCTAGCCGGATCACAGATACGCAGTATTTT
>TRBJ1-5|many|NA|TRBV10-3|16
CAISARTPFSGGPQHF
TGTGCCATCAGTGCCAGGACACCCTTCTCGGGGGGGCCCCAGCATTTT
>TRBJ2-2|NA|TRBD1|TRBV7-9|15
CASSRSTGATGELFF
TGTGCCAGCAGCCGCTCGACAGGGGCCACCGGGGAGCTGTTTTTT
>TRBJ2-5|many|NA|TRBV10-3|17
CAISESEGGQLKETQYF
TGTGCCATCAGTGAGTCTGAGGGGGGACAGCTCAAAGAGACCCAGTACTTC
>TRBJ2-7|many|NA|TRBV12-3/TRBV12-4|14
CASSEQGPGREQYF
TGTGCCAGCAGCGAACAGGGCCCCGGGCGTGAGCAGTACTTC
>TRBJ2-2|few|NA|TRBV6-2/TRBV6-3|15
CASTRDEGNTGELFF
TGTGCCAGCACCCGAGACGAAGGGAACACCGGGGAGCTGTTTTTT
>TRBJ1-4|many|NA|TRBV12-3/TRBV12-4|13
CASSMDSNEKLFF
TGTGCCAGCAGTATGGACAGTAATGAAAAACTGTTTTTT
>TRBJ1-5|NA|NA|TRBV7-2|14
CASSADSGNQPQHF
TGTGCCAGCAGCGCCGACAGTGGCAATCAGCCCCAGCATTTT
>TRBJ1-5|few|NA|TRBV12-3/TRBV12-4|13
CASSPSGGWPQHF
TGTGCCAGCAGTCCCAGCGGAGGGTGGCCCCAGCATTTT
>TRBJ2-1|few|TRBD2|TRBV10-3|15
CAISESSGVYNEQFF
TGTGCCATCAGTGAGTCCAGCGGGGTCTACAATGAGCAGTTCTTC
>TRBJ1-3|few|NA|TRBV2|14
CASSDRVYGNTIYF
TGTGCCAGCAGTGACAGGGTTTATGGAAACACCATATATTTT
>TRBJ2-7|few|TRBD2|TRBV10-3|12
CAAGTTPYEQYF
TGTGCCGCCGGGACTACCCCCTACGAGCAGTACTTC
>TRBJ1-5|many|TRBD1|TRBV28|18
CASKTPGQGLSGNQPQHF
TGTGCCAGCAAAACACCGGGACAGGGGCTTTCGGGCAATCAGCCCCAGCATTTT
>TRBJ1-2|few|NA|TRBV24-1|12
CATTLMAYGYTF
TGTGCCACCACGTTGATGGCCTATGGCTACACCTTC
>TRBJ1-3|NA|NA|TRBV12-3/TRBV12-4|14
CASSRPGPGNTIYF
TGTGCCAGCAGCAGACCGGGACCGGGAAACACCATATATTTT
>TRBJ2-7|many|NA|TRBV11-2|17
CASSLERVGGRVYEQYF
TGTGCCAGCAGCTTAGAGAGGGTTGGGGGTAGGGTGTACGAGCAGTACTTC
>TRBJ2-5|NA|NA|TRBV12-3/TRBV12-4|13
CASSWDGQETQYF
TGTGCCAGCAGTTGGGACGGCCAAGAGACCCAGTACTTC
>TRBJ2-1|NA|NA|TRBV6-1|17
CASSEELRGFRYNEQFF
TGTGCCAGCAGTGAAGAATTGAGGGGATTTCGGTACAATGAGCAGTTCTTC
>TRBJ2-3|NA|NA|TRBV7-2|16
CASSLVVNGPGDTQYF
TGTGCCAGCAGCTTAGTAGTCAATGGCCCGGGGGATACGCAGTATTTT
>TRBJ2-3|many|NA|TRBV20-1|11
CSAEYTDTQYF
TGCAGTGCGGAATACACAGATACGCAGTATTTT
>TRBJ2-3|few|NA|TRBV7-3|13
CASSCSGTDTQYF
TGTGCCAGCAGCTGCAGCGGCACAGATACGCAGTATTTT
>TRBJ2-5|NA|NA|TRBV7-9|12
CASSFTSETQYF
TGTGCCAGCAGTTTCACCAGTGAGACCCAGTACTTC
>TRBJ1-1|NA|TRBD1|TRBV6-5|15
CASSIQGALGTEAFF
TGTGCCAGCAGTATACAGGGGGCGCTGGGCACTGAAGCTTTCTTT